This TCR beta chain came from a study of response to subunit inactivated influenza vaccine. Study findings and constraints: The authors put forward the suggestion that each seasonal influenza vaccination may bring in only a limited number of new T cells.

As concerns this clonotype: Its specificity is unknown.

TCRdb re-called the RT-PCR reads with MiXCR, one entry per CDR3 protein. This table holds hundreds of thousands of distinct CDR3 sequences, about an eighth found once. The CDR3 covers 15 residues. Germline V gene sequence: CDR1 SQVTM, CDR2 ANQGSEA. Here the sequenced sample was PBMCs from blood, taken on the day of vaccination. This clonotype originated in a man over 45 who received an inactivated influenza vaccine. The chain recombines TRBV29-1 with TRBJ1-5; the match to TRBD1 covers 11 bases. CDR3 coding DNA: TGCAGTTTCGGGTCCCGGGACAGGGGGGAAGGGCCCCAGCATTTT. It yields the protein CSFGSRDRGEGPQHF.